This is a list of T cell receptor beta chains from one sample in a study of identifying expanded T cells in peripheral blood. Sequencing used immunoSEQ multiplex PCR; TCRdb keeps in-frame clones, though not all of them. The table has 100,000 to 150,000 clones, 75% to 90% seen once; the top ten hold 3.3%. Sequencing was carried out using blood. All receptors derive from a person aged 18 to 70 in good health. Each CDR3 is given with its conserved first and last residue. Each record gives: clone size, V gene, J gene, D gene, CDR3 DNA, CDR3 protein. A D gene is named only where the DNA matches it firmly. Size is omitted from some rows. Given values are once, few, many or a class for expanded clones.

clone_size: -
v_call: TRBV6-1
j_call: TRBJ2-5
d_call: -
cdr3_nt: TGTGCCAGCAGTGAACTTGGCGGGGCCGGCGAAGAGACCCAGTACTTC
cdr3_aa: CASSELGGAGEETQYF

clone_size: -
v_call: TRBV5-1
j_call: TRBJ2-3
d_call: TRBD2
cdr3_nt: TGCGCCAGCAGCCTGAACTTGTATGCGGGGGGGGCCACAGATACGCAGTATTTT
cdr3_aa: CASSLNLYAGGATDTQYF

clone_size: -
v_call: TRBV18
j_call: TRBJ2-7
d_call: TRBD2
cdr3_nt: TGTGCCAGCTCACCACCTGCGGGGGGATACGAGCAGTACTTC
cdr3_aa: CASSPPAGGYEQYF

clone_size: once
v_call: TRBV12-5
j_call: TRBJ2-7
d_call: TRBD1
cdr3_nt: TGTGCTAGTGCCCCCACGGGACAGCACTACGAGCAGTACTTC
cdr3_aa: CASAPTGQHYEQYF

clone_size: -
v_call: TRBV5-6
j_call: TRBJ1-4
d_call: TRBD1
cdr3_nt: TGTGCCAGCAGCTTTCTAGACAGGGCAACTAATGAAAAACTGTTTTTT
cdr3_aa: CASSFLDRATNEKLFF

clone_size: -
v_call: TRBV30
j_call: TRBJ1-6
d_call: TRBD1
cdr3_nt: TGTGCCTGGAACAGGGACAGGGGGTCCTATAATTCACCCCTCCACTTT
cdr3_aa: CAWNRDRGSYNSPLHF

clone_size: -
v_call: TRBV7-9
j_call: TRBJ1-3
d_call: -
cdr3_nt: TGTGCCAGCAGCTTTGGATACTCTGGAAACACCATATATTTT
cdr3_aa: CASSFGYSGNTIYF

clone_size: -
v_call: TRBV14
j_call: TRBJ2-7
d_call: TRBD1
cdr3_nt: TGTGCCAGCAGCCAGGTTGGCAGGGGGTGGTACGAGCAGTACTTC
cdr3_aa: CASSQVGRGWYEQYF

clone_size: few
v_call: TRBV6-5
j_call: TRBJ1-6
d_call: -
cdr3_nt: TGTGCCAGCAGCTTTAGGGGTTCACCCCTCCACTTT
cdr3_aa: CASSFRGSPLHF

clone_size: -
v_call: TRBV27
j_call: TRBJ2-5
d_call: TRBD1
cdr3_nt: TGTGCCAGCTGGGGACAGGGTGGGAAAGAGACCCAGTACTTC
cdr3_aa: CASWGQGGKETQYF

clone_size: -
v_call: TRBV11-3
j_call: TRBJ1-2
d_call: -
cdr3_nt: TGTGCCAGCAGCGCGTCGGGGGGGCATTACGATGGCTACACCTTC
cdr3_aa: CASSASGGHYDGYTF

clone_size: -
v_call: TRBV5-1
j_call: TRBJ2-5
d_call: TRBD1
cdr3_nt: TGCGCCAGCAGTCTTGACAGGGGAGGAGAGACCCAGTACTTC
cdr3_aa: CASSLDRGGETQYF

clone_size: -
v_call: TRBV6-5
j_call: TRBJ2-7
d_call: -
cdr3_nt: TGTGCCAGCAGTTACGCCCCCGGGACACTCACCTACGAGCAGTACTTC
cdr3_aa: CASSYAPGTLTYEQYF

clone_size: -
v_call: TRBV4-2
j_call: TRBJ2-7
d_call: -
cdr3_nt: TGTGCCAGCAGCCAAGATCTTACAGGGGGAGGGAACTACGAGCAGTACTTC
cdr3_aa: CASSQDLTGGGNYEQYF

clone_size: -
v_call: TRBV2
j_call: TRBJ1-1
d_call: TRBD1
cdr3_nt: TGTGCCAGCCGCTTTCGGGACAGGATTAACACTGAAGCTTTCTTT
cdr3_aa: CASRFRDRINTEAFF

clone_size: -
v_call: TRBV5-5
j_call: TRBJ1-1
d_call: -
cdr3_nt: TGTGCCAGCACCATGGACATAAGCACTGAAGCTTTCTTT
cdr3_aa: CASTMDISTEAFF